These 26 T cell receptor beta chains share one sample of origin, sequenced in a study of T cell changes during pregnancy in multiple sclerosis. Sequencing was performed with immunoSEQ multiplex PCR; in TCRdb, only in-frame clones are kept and a portion is missing. The sample shows just under 80,000 clones, 85% to 95% of them seen only once. Sequences were derived from peripheral blood, sampled in the first trimester of pregnancy. All receptors derive from a female donor with multiple sclerosis, enrolled in a pregnancy study.

The chain recombines TRBV7-9 with TRBJ2-2; TRBD2 matches at 14 bases. CDR3 length: 16 residues. Trimming took 4 bases from V and 7 from J; bases not matched to a gene: 5. The germline V gene has CDR1 SEHNR and CDR2 FQNEAQ (reference sequence). The CDR3 region is CASSWTSGRIYGELFF. In DNA, the CDR3 is TGTGCCAGCAGCTGGACTAGCGGGAGGATATACGGGGAGCTGTTTTTT.

The rearrangement joins TRBV5-1 to TRBJ2-7; 10 nucleotides match TRBD2. This CDR3 comprises 15 residues. The V segment lost 4 bases and the J segment 0 bases; nucleotides outside the gene matches: 4. Germline loops: CDR1 SGHRS, CDR2 YFSETQ. CDR3 amino acids: CASSPSGSPSYEQYF. The CDR3 DNA is TGCGCCAGCAGCCCTAGCGGGAGCCCCTCCTACGAGCAGTACTTC.

This clone showed up just once. The V call is TRBV19, the J call TRBJ1-1; D may be TRBD1 (6 bases). Trimming pared 3 bases from V and 8 bases from J, leaving 19 bases between. The length of the CDR3 is 15 residues. CDR1 LNHDA and CDR2 SQIVND come from the germline V gene (reference sequence). The CDR3 DNA is TGTGCCAGTAGTATGAGCCCCGTGGGGGCCTCGGAAGCTTTCTTT. It translates to CASSMSPVGASEAFF.

The V and J genes are TRBV5-1 and TRBJ2-5, with a possible D match to TRBD2 (6 bases). V was pared by 5 bases and J by 2 bases, with 13 bases between. The length of the CDR3 is 14 residues. The germline CDR1 and CDR2 sequences are SGHRS and YFSETQ. The DNA for the CDR3 is TGCGCCAGCAGGGGGGGAACCAGGCAAGAGACCCAGTACTTC. Protein: CASRGGTRQETQYF.

This chain uses TRBV10-3 with TRBJ2-1, with 10 bases that match TRBD1. CDR1 and CDR2 from the germline V gene are ENHRY and SYGVKD. This CDR3 has 14 amino acids. V lost 10 bases and J lost 7; bases outside the gene matches: 10. The CDR3 sequence is CATLDRGYVNEQFF. In DNA, the CDR3 is TGTGCCACCCTGGACAGGGGGTACGTGAATGAGCAGTTCTTC.

The chain recombines TRBV7-9 with TRBJ2-7; TRBD2 aligns across 12 bases. The ends lost 4 bases at V and 7 bases at J; junction bases unmatched: 8. The CDR3 is 15 amino acids. Looked up from germline, CDR1 is SEHNR and CDR2 is FQNEAQ (reference sequence). Here the CDR3 DNA reads TGTGCCAGCAGCTCAAGGACTAGCGGGAAACATGAGCAGTACTTC. Encoded protein: CASSSRTSGKHEQYF. Complete variable domain (other parts from reference TRBV7-9 and TRBJ2-7): DTGVSQNPRHKITKRGQNVTFRCDPISEHNRLYWYRQTLGQGPEFLTYFQNEAQLEKSRLLSDRFSAERPKGSFSTLEIQRTEQGDSAMYLCASSSRTSGKHEQYFGPGTRLTVT.

The chain recombines TRBV6-1 with TRBJ1-1; TRBD1 aligns across 7 bases. CDR3 length equals 13 residues. Germline trimming cut 10 bases from V and 1 base from J; bases unmatched to any gene: 6. CDR1 and CDR2 (germline): MNHNS, SASEGT. The CDR3 DNA reads as TGTGCCACCACGACAGGGCCGAACACTGAAGCTTTCTTT. Amino acid sequence: CATTTGPNTEAFF.

The chain has TRBV9 and TRBJ2-1; 10 bases agree with TRBD2. The CDR3 spans 15 residues. After removal of 4 bases from V and 6 bases from J, the junction contained 7 bases not matched to a gene. Germline CDR1 SGDLS, CDR2 YYNGEE. CDR3 sequence (DNA): TGTGCCAGCAGCCCAACTAGCGGGATGTTCAATGAGCAGTTCTTC. Translation: CASSPTSGMFNEQFF.

This chain uses TRBV5-6 with TRBJ2-6; D might be TRBD2 (6 bases). The CDR3 covers 15 residues. From germline, CDR1 is SGHDT and CDR2 YYEEEE. The V and J ends lost 3 bases and 7 bases respectively, with 14 bases between them. DNA for the CDR3: TGTGCCAGCAGCTCTCTGGGGGGTTTTGCCAACGTCCTGACTTTC. Protein sequence: CASSSLGGFANVLTF.

V is TRBV25-1 and J is TRBJ2-1, with TRBD2 matching over 12 bases. The germline V gene encodes CDR1 MGHDK and CDR2 SYGVNS. Losses at the gene ends were 7 bases for V and 8 bases for J; bases not matched to a gene: 9. This CDR3 has 15 amino acids. The CDR3 protein is CASTRASGGVHEQFF. The CDR3 region has the DNA TGTGCCAGCACCCGGGCTAGCGGGGGGGTACATGAGCAGTTCTTC. The entire variable domain, with the rest obtained from reference TRBV25-1 and TRBJ2-1, is as follows: EADIYQTPRYLVIGTGKKITLECSQTMGHDKMYWYQQDPGMELHLIHYSYGVNSTEKGDLSSESTVSRIRTEHFPLTLESARPSHTSQYLCASTRASGGVHEQFFGPGTRLTVL.

The J gene is TRBJ2-1, the V gene TRBV5-8, with 10 nucleotides matching TRBD2. Germline values: CDR1 SGHTS, CDR2 YDEGEE. The CDR3 has 17 amino acids. Trimming cost V 4 bases and J 0 bases; bases outside gene matches: 7. The CDR3 region has the DNA TGTGCCAGCAGCCCTGGGCTAGCGGGAGACTCCTACAATGAGCAGTTCTTC. Encoded protein: CASSPGLAGDSYNEQFF.

The V call is TRBV6-1, the J call TRBJ2-5; 7 positions agree with TRBD1. CDR3 size: 16 residues. J was trimmed by 7 bases and V by 2 bases; bases with no gene match: 13. From germline, CDR1 is MNHNS and CDR2 SASEGT. The CDR3 DNA is TGTGCCAGCAGTGAAAGGGGGCCGAGGGGGCTAGGGACCCAGTACTTC. Protein sequence: CASSERGPRGLGTQYF.

The chain has TRBV19 and TRBJ1-4, with 9 positions matching TRBD1. V shed 5 bases and J 6 bases; nucleotides not matched to a gene: 4. CDR1 and CDR2 (germline): LNHDA, SQIVND (reference sequence). The CDR3 length is 14 residues. The CDR3 bases are TGTGCCAGTAGTCTCGGGACAGGGCATGAAAAACTGTTTTTT. Its protein is CASSLGTGHEKLFF. The full variable domain, with the rest looked up from reference TRBV19 and TRBJ1-4, is DGGITQSPKYLFRKEGQNVTLSCEQNLNHDAMYWYRQDPGQGLRLIYYSQIVNDFQKGDIAEGYSVSREKKESFPLTVTSAQKNPTAFYLCASSLGTGHEKLFFGSGTQLSVL.

The V call is TRBV7-2, the J call TRBJ2-1; 8 bases are a match to TRBD2. Germline-derived CDR1 and CDR2 are SGHTA and FQGNSA. J was trimmed by 7 bases and V by 1 base; bases with no gene match: 9. The CDR3 consists of 16 residues. The CDR3 region is CASSLVLAGGGNEQFF. The CDR3 region has the DNA TGTGCCAGCAGCTTAGTACTCGCGGGAGGTGGAAATGAGCAGTTCTTC.

Only one count was recorded for this clone. The chain joins TRBV7-9 to TRBJ1-2; D is undetermined. The CDR3 sequence is 13 residues long. From germline, CDR1 is SEHNR and CDR2 FQNEAQ (reference sequence). With 3 bases removed from V and 7 bases from J, the gap between germline ends came to 12 bases. CDR3 nucleotide sequence: TGTGCCAGCAGCTTTGATCCAGGCATTGGCTACACCTTC. Its translation is CASSFDPGIGYTF. The whole variable domain, filled in from reference TRBV7-9 and TRBJ1-2, reads DTGVSQNPRHKITKRGQNVTFRCDPISEHNRLYWYRQTLGQGPEFLTYFQNEAQLEKSRLLSDRFSAERPKGSFSTLEIQRTEQGDSAMYLCASSFDPGIGYTFGSGTRLTVV.

Written as DNA, the CDR3 is TGTGCCAGCAGTGAGGGACAGGGAGTATTCGCCTACGAGCAGTACTTC. Amino acids: CASSEGQGVFAYEQYF. This chain uses TRBV6-1 with TRBJ2-7, with 9 bases aligning to TRBD1. V was pared by 3 bases and J by 2 bases, with 8 bases of the junction left unmatched. Germline loops: CDR1 MNHNS, CDR2 SASEGT. The CDR3 is made up of 16 amino acids.

The V and J genes are TRBV27 and TRBJ2-7; TRBD1 matches at 9 bases. Germline V gene data show CDR1 as MNHEY and CDR2 as SMNVEV (reference sequence). The CDR3 loop spans 16 amino acids. Trimming took 3 bases from V and 4 from J; bases not matched to a gene: 10. In DNA form, the CDR3 reads TGTGCCAGCAGTTTGTCGACAGGGGGTAACTTTTACGAGCAGTACTTC. Translated, it gives CASSLSTGGNFYEQYF.

Remarks on this clone: The sample carries other DNA sequences with the same CDR3. This chain links TRBV7-3 with TRBJ2-1; perhaps TRBD2 as D (5 bases). The CDR3 has 13 amino acids. V was cut by 5 bases and J by 7 bases, with 12 bases left in between. Germline V CDR1 and CDR2: SGHTA, FQGTGA. The CDR3 is CASSPSSGNEQFF. The DNA for the CDR3 is TGTGCCAGCAGCCCGTCGTCGGGAAATGAGCAGTTCTTC.

The chain combines TRBV5-1 with TRBJ2-5, with TRBD1 as a possible D gene (5 bases). This CDR3 region has 12 residues. V dropped 0 bases and J dropped 7 bases, with 7 bases sitting between them. Germline CDR1 is SGHRS and CDR2 is YFSETQ. CDR3 nucleotide sequence: TGCGCCAGCAGCTTGGAAGGGGTGACCCAGTACTTC. This encodes CASSLEGVTQYF.

V is TRBV2 and J is TRBJ2-1; 8 nucleotides line up with TRBD2. With V trimmed by 4 bases and J by 10 bases, 3 bases remained unmatched. The CDR3 is made up of 12 amino acids. Germline V gives CDR1 SNHLY, CDR2 FYNNEI. The CDR3 DNA follows: TGTGCCAGCAGTGTTCGGGGGGGCGAGCAGTTCTTC. Residues: CASSVRGGEQFF.

The rearrangement uses TRBV10-3 and TRBJ2-2; 8 nucleotides agree with TRBD1. Germline V lookup: CDR1 ENHRY, CDR2 SYGVKD. V gave up 4 bases and J gave up 0 bases; unmatched junction bases: 1. The CDR3 contains 15 residues. The CDR3 coding sequence is TGTGCCATCAGTGGGACAGGGTCGAACACCGGGGAGCTGTTTTTT. Translating gives CAISGTGSNTGELFF.

In its sample, this clone was seen a few times. This rearrangement joins TRBV6-1 to TRBJ1-1; 7 bases are shared with TRBD1. Germline V gives CDR1 MNHNS, CDR2 SASEGT. V shed 4 bases, J shed 1 base, and the junction held 6 bases outside the gene matches. The CDR3 covers 15 residues. CDR3 in DNA: TGTGCCAGCAGTGCCCAGACAGGGCAGAACACTGAAGCTTTCTTT. Its translation is CASSAQTGQNTEAFF.

The J gene is TRBJ1-1, the V gene TRBV6-6; TRBD1 might be the D (6 bases). CDR3 length equals 13 residues. Germline loops: CDR1 MNHNY, CDR2 SVGAGI (reference sequence). V was trimmed by 5 bases and J by 4 bases, leaving 11 bases between them. The CDR3 spells CASSPTGTTEAFF. The DNA for the CDR3 is TGTGCCAGCAGTCCCACAGGGACCACTGAAGCTTTCTTT.

This clone was picked up one time. V gene TRBV2 combines with J gene TRBJ1-4, with D uncertain. CDR1 SNHLY and CDR2 FYNNEI come from the germline V gene. Trimming took 1 base from V and 10 from J, leaving 13 bases between them. The CDR3 sequence is 14 residues long. This CDR3 reads CASSEGEQPRKLFF. The DNA for the CDR3 is TGTGCCAGCAGTGAAGGCGAGCAACCCCGAAAACTGTTTTTT.

In DNA form, the CDR3 reads TGCGCCAGCAGCTCGGGGACAGGCGGGGGAGTCTTCAGGACAGATACGCAGTATTTT. Its protein is CASSSGTGGGVFRTDTQYF. The chain combines TRBV5-1 with TRBJ2-3; a weak D match, TRBD1 (8 bases). The V gene lost 3 bases and the J gene lost 3 bases, with 26 bases spanning the gap. CDR1 and CDR2 from the germline V gene are SGHRS and YFSETQ. The CDR3 is 19 amino acids.

The V gene is TRBV5-4, the J gene TRBJ2-6; 8 positions agree with TRBD1. Trimming cost V 7 bases and J 4 bases; bases outside gene matches: 7. The CDR3 covers 15 residues. CDR1 is SGHNT and CDR2 is YYREEE in the germline V gene (reference sequence). The CDR3 DNA reads TGTGCCAGCGGTGGACAGGGCACAGGGGCCAACGTCCTGACTTTC. This codes for CASGGQGTGANVLTF.